Each of the 22 T cell receptor beta chains below was sequenced from the same sample in a study of T cells in Graves' hyperthyroidism and ophthalmopathy. Amplified regions were TCR beta CDR3 sequences from RNA transcripts. The HTBI primer set drove a first-round RT-PCR of the TCR CDR3. Via MiXCR, TCRdb re-called the multiplex PCR reads, giving one row per CDR3 protein. The repertoire holds hundreds of thousands of distinct CDR3 sequences, with 46% as singletons. The sample taken for sequencing was peripheral blood or thyroid tissue (not recorded which). The origin of the receptors is a woman aged 18-35 years with Graves' hyperthyroidism.

The CDR3, as DNA: TGTGCCAGCATTGGGGTCGCTACAGGGGATTCACCCCTCCACTTT. It is translated as CASIGVATGDSPLHF. The chain recombines TRBV2 with TRBJ1-6; 7 positions agree with TRBD1. This CDR3 is 15 amino acids long. Per the germline V gene, CDR1 is SNHLY and CDR2 is FYNNEI. After removal of 7 bases from V and 8 bases from J, the junction contained 11 bases not matched to a gene.

This chain connects TRBV10-3 to TRBJ1-2; D gene uncertain. The CDR3 is 14 residues long. Trimming took off 3 bases at V and 9 bases at J, with 17 bases between the two ends. CDR1 and CDR2 (germline): ENHRY, SYGVKD. The CDR3 spells CAISETEASMSYTF. CDR3 nucleotides: TGTGCCATCAGTGAAACAGAGGCTAGCATGAGCTACACCTTC.

With respect to this clonotype: A much larger clone differs from this one at a single base, so this may be a read error. This chain connects TRBV15 to TRBJ2-6, with D unclear. CDR3 length: 16 amino acids. V lost 1 base and J lost 2, with 9 bases in between. Germline loops: CDR1 LNHNV, CDR2 YYDKDF (reference sequence). CDR3 residues: CATSRVRAPGANVLTF. In nucleotides, the CDR3 is TGTGCCACCAGCAGAGTTCGGGCTCCTGGGGCCAACGTCCTGACTTTC.

The chain links TRBV7-8 to TRBJ1-1; D gene unclear. There are 14 residues in the CDR3. V dropped 1 base and J dropped 6 bases, with 12 bases sitting between them. The germline V gene has CDR1 SGHVS and CDR2 FQNEAQ. The chain's CDR3 is CASSLDQAQPEAFF. DNA for the CDR3: TGTGCCAGCAGCTTAGACCAGGCTCAGCCTGAAGCTTTCTTT.

This clonotype was detected many times. The V gene is TRBV15, the J gene TRBJ2-2; 8 bases line up with TRBD2. The CDR3 spans 15 residues. In germline, CDR1 is LNHNV, CDR2 YYDKDF (reference sequence). V lost 0 bases and J lost 7; bases outside the gene matches: 4. The CDR3 region has the DNA TGTGCCACCAGCAGAGATCGACTAGCGAGCGGGGAGCTGTTTTTT. Residues: CATSRDRLASGELFF. Full variable domain (outside the CDR3, taken from reference TRBV15 and TRBJ2-2): DAMVIQNPRYQVTQFGKPVTLSCSQTLNHNVMYWYQQKSSQAPKLLFHYYDKDFNNEADTPDNFQSRRPNTSFCFLDIRSPGLGDTAMYLCATSRDRLASGELFFGEGSRLTVL.

V is TRBV9 and J is TRBJ1-4, with TRBD1 matching 10 bases. The germline CDR1 and CDR2 sequences are SGDLS and YYNGEE. V was pared by 5 bases and J by 6 bases, with 16 bases of the junction left unmatched. This CDR3 comprises 18 residues. This CDR3 reads CASSSVEGPGTGDEKLFF. Here the CDR3 DNA reads TGTGCCAGCAGTTCAGTAGAGGGGCCGGGGACAGGGGATGAAAAACTGTTTTTT.

Concerning this clonotype itself: The CDR3 ends on some other residue instead of the conserved phenylalanine or tryptophan, so this is likely a read error. The limits of the CDR3 on the DNA are not certain, so only TCRdb's listed CDR3 is given. The rearrangement links TRBV29-1 to TRBJ1-1; the table gives TRBD1 as D, unverified against the DNA. From germline, CDR1 is SQVTM and CDR2 ANQGSEA. The CDR3 is 9 amino acids in total, end residues counted. This CDR3 reads CSVVSRGSY.

This clonotype was seen just once. The CDR3 does not end in the conserved phenylalanine or tryptophan, so this is likely a read error. This sequence joins TRBV7-6 and TRBJ1-1; 7 bases match TRBD1. CDR1 and CDR2 from the germline V gene are SGHVS and FNYEAQ. The CDR3 runs to 16 residues. Trimming cost V 8 bases and J 0 bases; bases outside gene matches: 12. CDR3 residues: CASHPGQRVMNTEAFL. The CDR3 DNA is TGTGCCAGCCACCCGGGACAGAGAGTAATGAACACTGAAGCTTTCCTT.

The chain carries TRBV11-2 and TRBJ2-3; D unresolved. Trimming removed 0 bases from V and 2 bases from J, with 3 bases in between. The CDR3 consists of 13 residues. In germline, CDR1 is SGHAT, CDR2 FQNNGV. CDR3 sequence (DNA): TGTGCCAGCAGCTTAGACTTCACAGATACGCAGTATTTT. Translation: CASSLDFTDTQYF.

The chain has TRBV24-1 and TRBJ1-3; no clear D gene. Per the germline V gene, CDR1 is KGHDR and CDR2 is SFDVKD. Trimming pared 0 bases from V and 8 bases from J, leaving 7 bases between. The CDR3 consists of 13 residues. CDR3 residues: CATSDLSGDTIYF. DNA for the CDR3: TGTGCCACCAGTGATTTGTCTGGGGACACCATATATTTT.

The CDR3: CASSLAGTDEAFF. Here the CDR3 DNA reads TGTGCCAGCAGCTTGGCCGGGACAGATGAAGCTTTCTTT. The chain uses TRBV7-2 and TRBJ1-1; TRBD1 aligns across 7 bases. This CDR3 region has 13 residues. The germline CDR1 and CDR2 sequences are SGHTA and FQGNSA. The J segment lost 7 bases and the V segment lost 3 bases, leaving 5 bases of the junction unmatched.

This clonotype was counted many times. This sequence joins TRBV15 and TRBJ2-5; the D gene is possibly TRBD1 (5 bases). Per the germline V gene, CDR1 is LNHNV and CDR2 is YYDKDF (reference sequence). V shed 0 bases and J shed 5 bases, with 16 bases lying between them. The CDR3 is made up of 16 amino acids. CDR3 bases: TGTGCCACCAGCAGAGATCGGGTAGTTAGGGGTGAGACCCAGTACTTC. Protein sequence: CATSRDRVVRGETQYF.

V and J are TRBV25-1 and TRBJ1-1; tentatively, D is TRBD1 (6 bases). The germline V gene encodes CDR1 MGHDK and CDR2 SYGVNS. V was trimmed by 6 bases and J by 4 bases, leaving 12 bases between them. This CDR3 has 13 residues. This CDR3 is CASSVSDSTEAFF. In DNA form, the CDR3 reads TGTGCCAGCAGCGTCTCGGACAGCACTGAAGCTTTCTTT.

The CDR3, as DNA: TGTGCCAGCAGCTTACTCCCGCCAGGGACGGCGCGTGAAAAACTGTTTTTT. Its protein is CASSLLPPGTAREKLFF. The chain combines TRBV9 with TRBJ1-4; tentative D call: TRBD1 (5 bases). Germline V gene data show CDR1 as SGDLS and CDR2 as YYNGEE. V gave up 4 bases and J gave up 7 bases, with 23 bases separating them. This CDR3 is 17 amino acids long.

The V gene is TRBV2, the J gene TRBJ1-3, with D maybe TRBD1 (5 bases). The CDR3 loop spans 16 amino acids. Germline-derived CDR1 and CDR2 are SNHLY and FYNNEI. DNA for the CDR3: TGTGCTAGTGGTTTGTCCGGCAGGGACTCTGGAAACACCATATATTTT. It specifies CASGLSGRDSGNTIYF.

This clonotype was counted a few times. The chain couples TRBV24-1 to TRBJ1-5; D gene unclear. In germline, CDR1 is KGHDR, CDR2 SFDVKD. V was trimmed by 11 bases and J by 3 bases, leaving 19 bases between them. This CDR3 is built from 15 residues. In nucleotides, the CDR3 is TGTGCCAGCAGGACCGGGCCTCCCTCCAATCAGCCCCAGCATTTT. It codes for CASRTGPPSNQPQHF.

On this clonotype itself: This may be a read error: a much more frequent sequence differs by one nucleotide. The chain uses TRBV20-1 and TRBJ2-7; 11 bases are a match to TRBD2. Germline CDR1 and CDR2: DFQATT and SNEGSKA (reference sequence). The CDR3 is 15 amino acids. The CDR3 protein is CSAGDLLAGGNEQYF. CDR3 in DNA: TGCAGTGCTGGAGATTTGCTAGCGGGAGGTAACGAGCAGTACTTC.

The chain has TRBV20-1 and TRBJ1-4; D not certain. The CDR3 runs to 12 residues. Germline loops: CDR1 DFQATT, CDR2 SNEGSKA (reference sequence). The CDR3 sequence is CSLDWSNEKLFF. The CDR3 DNA reads as TGCAGCCTAGACTGGTCTAATGAAAAACTGTTTTTT.

This clonotype is a singleton in its sample. Just one base apart from a much larger clone, this may be a read error. Here the CDR3 DNA reads TGTGCCAGCAGTGATTTGCGGGCAGGACCAACTAATGAAAAACTGTTTTTT. It yields the protein CASSDLRAGPTNEKLFF. The rearrangement uses TRBV6-1 and TRBJ1-4; no firm D call. Germline V gives CDR1 MNHNS, CDR2 SASEGT. The CDR3 consists of 17 residues. Trimming took 3 bases from V and 0 from J, leaving 14 bases between them.

This chain connects TRBV20-1 to TRBJ2-1; D may be TRBD2 (6 bases). V dropped 5 bases and J dropped 10 bases, with 21 bases sitting between them. CDR1 and CDR2 from the germline V gene are DFQATT and SNEGSKA (reference sequence). The CDR3 spans 14 residues. The CDR3: CSAPSSGTAGEQFF. The CDR3 bases are TGCAGTGCTCCCTCGTCGGGGACTGCAGGAGAGCAGTTCTTC.

This clonotype came up once. A much larger clone lies one base from this, so it may be a read error. The genes are TRBV15 and TRBJ1-5, with unresolved D. The CDR3 length is 12 residues. Germline-derived CDR1 and CDR2 are LNHNV and YYDKDF (reference sequence). The CDR3 is CAASTTNQPQHF. CDR3 DNA sequence: TGTGCCGCCAGCACTACAAATCAGCCCCAGCATTTT.

This clonotype was seen a handful of times. The CDR3 spells CSANLPGRRREYF. As DNA, the CDR3 is TGCAGTGCTAACCTCCCGGGCCGGAGACGGGAGTACTTC. The chain couples TRBV20-1 to TRBJ2-7, with unresolved D. CDR3 length: 13 residues. From germline, CDR1 is DFQATT and CDR2 SNEGSKA (reference sequence). The V end was cut by 4 bases, the J end by 11 bases, with 21 bases between.